The clone carrying this T cell receptor (beta chain) was detected only once. This entry belongs to a study of PD-1 blockade in classical Hodgkin lymphoma. Profiled with immunoSEQ multiplex PCR; TCRdb holds only in-frame clones, not every one. Seen here are about 50,000 clones, 88% observed once, and the top ten hold around 5%. J was trimmed by 3 bases and V by 6 bases; bases with no gene match: 3. The CDR3 has 14 amino acids. CDR1 and CDR2 (germline): MNHNY, SVGAGI (reference sequence). Each and every patient relapsed after autologous stem cell transplantation, and patients got differing brentuximab vedotin exposure.

This chain links TRBV6-6 with TRBJ2-7; 12 bases match TRBD1. This TCR was recovered from a human donor with classical Hodgkin lymphoma. Sequenced material: peripheral blood mononuclear cells (PBMCs), taken before the second cycle of nivolumab. In DNA form, the CDR3 reads TGTGCCAGCAGGGGGACAGGGGGCAACTACGAGCAGTACTTC. It translates to CASRGTGGNYEQYF.